Listed below are T cell receptor beta chains from one sample, sequenced in a study of blood T cell repertoires in COVID-19. Only in-frame clones appear in the TCRdb table, and some are missing; sequencing was by immunoSEQ multiplex PCR. The repertoire holds 400,000 or so clones, approximately 90% seen once, with about 1.6% in the top ten. Material: peripheral blood. Every receptor here comes from a woman aged 35 to 49 with COVID-19, enrolled during active disease. Both conserved end residues are part of each CDR3. Not all rows give a size; the values are once, few, many and, for expanded clones, a class.

16,TRBV7-2,NA,TRBJ1-5,CASSQQIPHSNQPQHF
12,TRBV6-6,once,TRBJ1-2,CASRRDEDGYTF
17,TRBV19,NA,TRBJ1-1,CASSINRDRGPSTEAFF
13,TRBV6-2/TRBV6-3,NA,TRBJ2-5,CASSLLETETQYF
13,TRBV28,NA,TRBJ1-3,CASSLTSGNTIYF
16,TRBV7-9,NA,TRBJ1-1,CASSPVFSGWDTEAFF
14,TRBV28,NA,TRBJ2-2,CASSYGLGGGELFF
12,TRBV12-3/TRBV12-4,NA,TRBJ1-2,CASSFLGAGYTF
16,TRBV27,once,TRBJ1-5,CASSFHGQGGNQPQHF
18,TRBV6-1,NA,TRBJ1-6,CASSDPYHREVYNSPLHF
16,TRBV3-1/TRBV3-2,once,TRBJ1-1,CASSQDIGGWATEAFF
15,TRBV28,NA,TRBJ2-7,CASSPKRGSSYEQYF
15,TRBV12-5,NA,TRBJ1-1,CASAPAGGRGTEAFF